The 29 T cell receptor beta chains below were found in one sample sequenced in a study of OX40 agonist ivuxolimab in advanced cancers. Method: immunoSEQ multiplex PCR; TCRdb's copy keeps in-frame clones and lacks some. Among 40,000 to 50,000 clones listed, around 90% were seen once. This specimen consisted of CD4+ or CD8+ T cells sorted from blood, obtained in a trial of the OX40 agonist ivuxolimab. The receptors originated from an adult with an advanced solid tumor such as melanoma, head and neck, liver or kidney cancer.

This chain joins TRBV7-9 and TRBJ2-5, with 9 bases matching TRBD2. Looked up from germline, CDR1 is SEHNR and CDR2 is FQNEAQ (reference sequence). This CDR3 comprises 15 residues. The J segment lost 4 bases and the V segment lost 3 bases, leaving 6 bases of the junction unmatched. The CDR3 reads CASSFSSGAGETQYF. CDR3 coding DNA: TGTGCCAGCAGCTTCTCTAGCGGGGCTGGAGAGACCCAGTACTTC.

This rearrangement joins TRBV9 to TRBJ2-5, with a tentative D call TRBD1 (6 bases). The CDR3 has 14 amino acids. CDR1 and CDR2 (germline): SGDLS, YYNGEE. Trimming pared 2 bases from V and 5 bases from J, leaving 13 bases between. In DNA form, the CDR3 reads TGTGCCAGCAGCGTCCGGGACAACGGGGAGACCCAGTACTTC. Its protein is CASSVRDNGETQYF. Full variable domain (outside the CDR3, taken from reference TRBV9 and TRBJ2-5): DSGVTQTPKHLITATGQRVTLRCSPRSGDLSVYWYQQSLDQGLQFLIQYYNGEERAKGNILERFSAQQFPDLHSELNLSSLELGDSALYFCASSVRDNGETQYFGPGTRLLVL.

V and J are TRBV28 and TRBJ1-4; D is unresolved. The CDR3 covers 16 residues. Between the trimmed V and J ends, which lost 4 bases and 0 bases, there was a span of 12 bases. CDR1 MDHEN and CDR2 SYDVKM come from the germline V gene. The CDR3 reads CASSSPRTATNEKLFF. DNA of the CDR3: TGTGCCAGCAGTTCCCCACGGACGGCAACTAATGAAAAACTGTTTTTT.

CDR3 nucleotide sequence: TGTGCCAGCAGCCAAGATATCGGGCCGGCGGTCCAGTCTGGAAACACCATATATTTT. Translating it yields CASSQDIGPAVQSGNTIYF. The chain recombines TRBV4-2 with TRBJ1-3; no definite D call. Germline CDR1 LGHNA, CDR2 YNFKEQ. This CDR3 spans 19 amino acids. Between the trimmed V and J ends, which lost 0 bases and 1 base, there was a span of 19 bases.

The chain carries TRBV5-4 and TRBJ2-3; 7 nucleotides line up with TRBD1. Looked up from germline, CDR1 is SGHNT and CDR2 is YYREEE (reference sequence). The ends lost 5 bases at V and 4 bases at J; junction bases unmatched: 10. The CDR3 runs 15 residues. CDR3 sequence reads: CASSYDRAPSDTQYF. The CDR3 coding sequence is TGTGCCAGCAGTTATGACAGGGCCCCCTCAGATACGCAGTATTTT.

The CDR3 protein is CSVGQSSYEQYF. In nucleotides, the CDR3 is TGCAGCGTTGGTCAGAGCTCCTACGAGCAGTACTTC. The J gene is TRBJ2-7, the V gene TRBV29-1; no firm D call. The V and J ends lost 4 bases and 0 bases respectively, with 7 bases between them. The CDR3 consists of 12 residues. Germline V lookup: CDR1 SQVTM, CDR2 ANQGSEA.

The table lists this clone with a few counts. The V call is TRBV7-3, the J call TRBJ2-7; either TRBD1 or TRBD2 may fit D (5 bases each). V was cut by 5 bases and J by 2 bases, with 19 bases left in between. CDR1 SGHTA and CDR2 FQGTGA come from the germline V gene. The CDR3 totals 16 residues. The CDR3 loop is CASSPRYGTDPYEQYF. DNA of the CDR3: TGTGCCAGCAGCCCAAGGTACGGGACGGACCCCTACGAGCAGTACTTC.

The rearrangement links TRBV7-9 to TRBJ2-1; a possible D gene is TRBD2 (6 bases). Germline loops: CDR1 SEHNR, CDR2 FQNEAQ (reference sequence). This CDR3 comprises 13 residues. The V gene lost 2 bases and the J gene lost 5 bases, with 7 bases spanning the gap. The CDR3 reads CASSLWEDNEQFF. The CDR3 nucleotides read TGTGCCAGCAGCTTATGGGAGGACAATGAGCAGTTCTTC. The full variable domain, in which reference TRBV7-9 and TRBJ2-1 provide the parts outside the CDR3, is DTGVSQNPRHKITKRGQNVTFRCDPISEHNRLYWYRQTLGQGPEFLTYFQNEAQLEKSRLLSDRFSAERPKGSFSTLEIQRTEQGDSAMYLCASSLWEDNEQFFGPGTRLTVL.

V is TRBV28 and J is TRBJ2-6, with TRBD1 identical over 7 bases. V lost 6 bases to trimming and J lost 3 bases; unmatched junction nucleotides: 8. CDR1 is MDHEN and CDR2 is SYDVKM in the germline V gene. CDR3 size: 16 residues. The CDR3: CASRPPTGYGANVLTF. CDR3 sequence (DNA): TGTGCCAGCAGACCCCCGACAGGGTATGGGGCCAACGTCCTGACTTTC.

The chain is built from TRBV6-4 and TRBJ2-3; D might be TRBD2 (5 bases). V was clipped by 5 bases and J by 2 bases, with 8 bases between them. This CDR3 has 13 amino acids. Germline V gene lookup returns CDR1 MRHNA and CDR2 SNTAGT. The CDR3 sequence is CASSHGVTDTQYF. CDR3 DNA sequence: TGTGCCAGCAGTCACGGGGTCACAGATACGCAGTATTTT.

This chain joins TRBV4-3 and TRBJ1-1; no firm D call. Trimming cost V 4 bases and J 1 base, with 13 bases left between them. The CDR3 consists of 15 residues. The germline V gene encodes CDR1 LGHNA and CDR2 YSLEER. CDR3 loop: CASSPDSTANTEAFF. The DNA for the CDR3 is TGCGCCAGCAGCCCCGATTCCACAGCGAACACTGAAGCTTTCTTT.

The J gene is TRBJ2-3, the V gene TRBV4-1; D gene ambiguous. This CDR3 has 13 amino acids. The ends were cut back, 3 bases at V and 4 bases at J, with 8 bases in the middle. Germline V gene sequence: CDR1 MGHRA, CDR2 YSYEKL. In DNA form, the CDR3 reads TGCGCCAGCAGCCAGGACCAACCAGATACGCAGTATTTT. Translated, it gives CASSQDQPDTQYF.

V and J are TRBV28 and TRBJ2-1, with 8 bases that match TRBD1. V shed 7 bases, J shed 0 bases, and the junction held 5 bases outside the gene matches. Germline lookup yields CDR1 MDHEN and CDR2 SYDVKM. The CDR3 is 15 amino acids. The CDR3 DNA follows: TGTGCCAGCACTTCAGGGACAGGCTCCTACAATGAGCAGTTCTTC. Its translation is CASTSGTGSYNEQFF.

V and J are TRBV27 and TRBJ2-5; 7 bases line up with TRBD2. Germline V gene lookup returns CDR1 MNHEY and CDR2 SMNVEV (reference sequence). Trimming took 4 bases from V and 12 from J; bases not matched to a gene: 11. The CDR3 consists of 13 residues. The CDR3 DNA reads as TGTGCCAGCAGTTCGACTAGCCGTTATCACGAGTACTTC. It codes for CASSSTSRYHEYF.

The rearrangement links TRBV5-4 to TRBJ1-1; D not resolved. Deletions cut 6 bases from V and 1 base from J, with 4 bases between. The length of the CDR3 is 11 residues. CDR1 is SGHNT, CDR2 YYREEE, per germline (reference sequence). CDR3 coding DNA: TGTGCCAGCATCGGGAACACTGAAGCTTTCTTT. It codes for CASIGNTEAFF.

The chain carries TRBV27 and TRBJ2-7; D might be TRBD1 (5 bases). Germline V gene sequence: CDR1 MNHEY, CDR2 SMNVEV (reference sequence). CDR3 length equals 13 residues. V lost 4 bases and J lost 2, with 9 bases in between. CDR3 bases: TGTGCCAGCAGTTACGACAGAGCCTACGAGCAGTACTTC. This sequence encodes CASSYDRAYEQYF.

This clone was found once. V is TRBV7-8 and J is TRBJ1-6; D is undetermined. The germline gives CDR1 SGHVS, CDR2 FQNEAQ. Trimming removed 0 bases from V and 8 bases from J, with 2 bases in between. The CDR3 has 12 amino acids. The CDR3 protein is CASSLADSPLHF. Here the CDR3 DNA reads TGTGCCAGCAGCTTAGCCGATTCACCCCTCCACTTT.

The chain is built from TRBV11-3 and TRBJ2-1; D might be TRBD1 or TRBD2, each matching 5 bases. Trimming left V 1 base short and J 5 bases short, with 15 bases between. From germline, CDR1 is SGHNT and CDR2 YENEEA. The CDR3 has 16 amino acids. For the CDR3, the DNA is TGTGCCAGCAGCTTAGTCTCAGGGACCCCCCACAATGAGCAGTTCTTC. It yields the protein CASSLVSGTPHNEQFF.

This clone was counted once. The chain links TRBV21-1 to TRBJ2-7. TRBV21-1 is a listed pseudogene. This CDR3 has 18 residues. The CDR3 region is CASSKFILSGTTSYEQYF. The CDR3 DNA reads TGTGCCAGCAGCAAATTCATCCTTTCCGGGACGACCTCCTACGAGCAGTACTTC.

As DNA, the CDR3 is TGTGCCAGCAGCCGTGGACTAGCGGATGAGCAGTACTTC. It is translated as CASSRGLADEQYF. This chain joins TRBV7-2 and TRBJ2-7; 10 bases are a match to TRBD2. Losses at the gene ends were 5 bases for V and 7 bases for J; bases not matched to a gene: 5. CDR1 is SGHTA and CDR2 is FQGNSA in the germline V gene. There are 13 residues in the CDR3.

A few counts support this clone. This sequence joins TRBV28 and TRBJ1-5; D might be TRBD1 (5 bases). The germline V gene has CDR1 MDHEN and CDR2 SYDVKM. V was pared by 6 bases and J by 4 bases, with 13 bases between. This CDR3 is built from 14 residues. CDR3 residues: CASRSQGGNQPQHF. CDR3 DNA sequence: TGTGCCAGCAGGTCCCAGGGAGGGAATCAGCCCCAGCATTTT.

J is TRBJ1-1 and V is TRBV2; possible D gene TRBD1, 5 bases. The CDR3 totals 11 residues. From germline, CDR1 is SNHLY and CDR2 FYNNEI. The germline V and J ends were trimmed by 5 bases and 11 bases, with 12 bases remaining between them. The CDR3 here is CASSIGGEAFF. The CDR3 DNA follows: TGTGCCAGCAGTATTGGGGGGGAGGCTTTCTTT.

The chain carries TRBV4-3 and TRBJ2-1, with 8 nucleotides matching TRBD1. The CDR3 contains 15 residues. Germline V gene data show CDR1 as LGHNA and CDR2 as YSLEER. V lost 1 base and J lost 5; bases outside the gene matches: 4. The CDR3: CASSQGDRTDNEQFF. CDR3 DNA sequence: TGCGCCAGCAGCCAAGGGGACAGGACAGACAATGAGCAGTTCTTC.

The chain carries TRBV11-2 and TRBJ2-7; D unresolved. The CDR3 runs to 13 residues. V was pared by 2 bases and J by 6 bases, with 11 bases between. Germline loops: CDR1 SGHAT, CDR2 FQNNGV. The CDR3 loop reads CASSLSTSAEQYF. As DNA, the CDR3 is TGTGCCAGCAGCTTAAGTACCAGCGCCGAGCAGTACTTC.

The chain carries TRBV6-5 and TRBJ1-1; D ambiguous. V was trimmed by 5 bases and J by 9 bases, leaving 10 bases between them. The CDR3 consists of 11 residues. CDR1 is MNHEY and CDR2 is SVGAGI in the germline V gene. CDR3 sequence: CASSAGQKAFF. In DNA, the CDR3 is TGTGCCAGCAGTGCCGGTCAGAAAGCTTTCTTT.

The CDR3 coding sequence is TGTGCCAGCAGCCCCGGAGGCAGAGCCAATCAGCCCCAGCATTTT. Translated, it gives CASSPGGRANQPQHF. The rearrangement joins TRBV7-2 to TRBJ1-5, with D uncertain. Germline V gene sequence: CDR1 SGHTA, CDR2 FQGNSA. V lost 5 bases to trimming and J lost 3 bases, with 14 bases between them. The CDR3 sequence is 15 residues long. The whole variable domain, filled in from reference TRBV7-2 and TRBJ1-5, reads GAGVSQSPSNKVTEKGKDVELRCDPISGHTALYWYRQSLGQGLEFLIYFQGNSAPDKSGLPSDRFSAERTGGSVSTLTIQRTQQEDSAVYLCASSPGGRANQPQHFGDGTRLSIL.

The chain has TRBV7-9 and TRBJ2-6; the D is unclear. Trimming removed 0 bases at V and 5 bases at J, with 14 bases between. The CDR3 sequence is 17 residues long. Per germline, CDR1 SEHNR and CDR2 FQNEAQ (reference sequence). The CDR3, as DNA: TGTGCCAGCAGCTTAGCGATACTGGGGATGAGGGCCAACGTCCTGACTTTC. It translates to CASSLAILGMRANVLTF.

The chain couples TRBV28 to TRBJ2-5, with 11 bases lining up with TRBD1. CDR1 MDHEN and CDR2 SYDVKM come from the germline V gene. The CDR3 is made up of 15 amino acids. The V and J ends lost 2 bases and 5 bases, in that order; junction bases with no gene match: 4. The CDR3 reads CASSLEDRGLETQYF. The CDR3 DNA reads as TGTGCCAGCAGTTTAGAGGACAGGGGGCTGGAGACCCAGTACTTC.

This sequence joins TRBV2 and TRBJ2-7; 10 bases are a match to TRBD2. V shed 3 bases and J 3 bases; nucleotides not matched to a gene: 8. Per the germline V gene, CDR1 is SNHLY and CDR2 is FYNNEI. The CDR3 runs 16 residues. The CDR3 loop reads CASSEGLAGGHYEQYF. The DNA for the CDR3 is TGTGCCAGCAGTGAGGGTTTAGCGGGGGGCCACTACGAGCAGTACTTC.